These 3 T cell receptor beta chains came from one sample sequenced in a study of blood T cell repertoires in COVID-19. Assay used: immunoSEQ multiplex PCR; TCRdb lists only in-frame clones, some missing. The table has approximately 220,000 clones, 75% to 85% seen once. Sequences were obtained from peripheral blood. The source of these receptors is a woman aged 70 to 79 with acute or convalescent COVID-19.

The chain links TRBV5-1 to TRBJ1-4, with TRBD1 identical over 8 bases. Germline V gene sequence: CDR1 SGHRS, CDR2 YFSETQ. CDR3 size: 14 residues. The V segment lost 5 bases and the J segment 5 bases; nucleotides outside the gene matches: 5. The DNA for the CDR3 is TGCGCCAGCAGAGTGACAGGGGTCAATGAAAAACTGTTTTTT. Translating gives CASRVTGVNEKLFF.

This chain joins TRBV5-1 and TRBJ2-3, with D perhaps matching TRBD2 (5 bases). Germline CDR1 SGHRS, CDR2 YFSETQ. Between the trimmed V and J ends, which lost 0 bases and 0 bases, there was a span of 8 bases. This CDR3 is built from 15 residues. The DNA for the CDR3 is TGCGCCAGCAGCTTGGCCACGGGAAGCACAGATACGCAGTATTTT. This codes for CASSLATGSTDTQYF.

V usage is TRBV6-1 and J usage is TRBJ1-6; D call uncertain. Germline assignment: CDR1 MNHNS and CDR2 SASEGT. Trimming took off 2 bases at V and 8 bases at J, with 13 bases between the two ends. This CDR3 spans 15 amino acids. The CDR3 sequence is CASSEKRGRDSPLHF. CDR3 in DNA: TGTGCCAGCAGTGAAAAGCGAGGGAGGGATTCACCCCTCCACTTT.